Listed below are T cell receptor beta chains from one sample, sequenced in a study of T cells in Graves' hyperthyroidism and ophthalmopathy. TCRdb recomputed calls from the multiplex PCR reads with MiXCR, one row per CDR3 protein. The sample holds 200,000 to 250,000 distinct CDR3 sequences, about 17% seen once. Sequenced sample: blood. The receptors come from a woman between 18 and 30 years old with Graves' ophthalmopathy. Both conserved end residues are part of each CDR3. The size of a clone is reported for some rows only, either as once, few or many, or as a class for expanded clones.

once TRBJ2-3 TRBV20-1 CSARNRLAGGLQDTQYF
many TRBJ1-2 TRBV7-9 CASSFISDDYGYTF
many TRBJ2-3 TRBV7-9 CASVGTDTQYF
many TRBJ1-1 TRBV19 CASSIFIGSGTEAFF
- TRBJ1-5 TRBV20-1 CSARFSGTGEDSNQPQHF
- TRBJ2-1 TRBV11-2 CASSLALLASGRYEQFF
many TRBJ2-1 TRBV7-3 CASSKDSYNEQFF
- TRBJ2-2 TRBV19 CASRLAGAQNTGELFF
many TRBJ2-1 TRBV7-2 CASSPQQGSYNEQFF
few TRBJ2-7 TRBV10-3 CAISDPGGASYEQYF
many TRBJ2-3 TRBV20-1 CSARDLEFTDTQYF
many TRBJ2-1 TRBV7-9 CASRSSLNEQFF
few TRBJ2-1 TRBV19 CASSIKGSNEQFF
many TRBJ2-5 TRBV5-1 CASSLALAGEETQYF
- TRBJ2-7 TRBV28 CASNPTVRTSGSTVEQYF
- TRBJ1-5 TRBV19 CASGDREFGQPQHF
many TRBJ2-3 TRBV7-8 CASSKRSSGGPTDTQYF
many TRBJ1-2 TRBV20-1 CSARVGTVYGYTF
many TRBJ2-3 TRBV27 CASSFERSQRGGGMTDTQYF
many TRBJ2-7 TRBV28 CASSFSGSFREQYF
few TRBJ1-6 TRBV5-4 CASSFGKGRNSPLHF
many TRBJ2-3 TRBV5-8 CASSLAVRGENTQYF
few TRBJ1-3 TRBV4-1 CASSQVTGSSGNTIYF
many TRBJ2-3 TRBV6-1 CASNSAVSGDQGDTQYF
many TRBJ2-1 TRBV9 CASSIVSKALPEQFF
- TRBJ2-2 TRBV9 CASSVVQGQNTGELFF
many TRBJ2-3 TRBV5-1 CASSPSIAGGGDTQYF
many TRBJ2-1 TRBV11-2 CASSFGLDNEQFF
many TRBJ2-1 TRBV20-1 CSAAQGHNEQFF
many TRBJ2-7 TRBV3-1 CASSLAGAGGGEQYF
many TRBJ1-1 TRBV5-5 CASRLTKDRDGFPEAFF
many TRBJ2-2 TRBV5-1 CASSLDGGRNTGELFF
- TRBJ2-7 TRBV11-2 CASSLDPGQGYEQYF
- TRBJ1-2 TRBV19 CASSIGQAGNYGYTF
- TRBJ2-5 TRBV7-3 CASSLYGQYQETQYF
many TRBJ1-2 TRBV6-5 CASSYDRMYGYTF
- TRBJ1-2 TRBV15 CATNRDQKGLGYTF
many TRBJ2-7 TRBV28 CASSLWPVPAGGNYEQYF
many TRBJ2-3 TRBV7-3 CASSLTGGGGQGDTQYF
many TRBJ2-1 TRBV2 CAGTSGGGDEQFF
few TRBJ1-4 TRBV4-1 CASSQDNRSNEKLFF
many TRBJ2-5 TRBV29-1 CSVASLAGEETQYF
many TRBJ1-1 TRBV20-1 CSARDQHVGGRTEAFF
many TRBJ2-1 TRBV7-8 CASSSTGASSYNEQFF
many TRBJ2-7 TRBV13 CASSFGQKNSYEQYF
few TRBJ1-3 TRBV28 CASSYSPGGNTIYF
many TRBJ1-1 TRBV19 CASSTLQNTEAFF
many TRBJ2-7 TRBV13 CASGRRFNSYEQYF
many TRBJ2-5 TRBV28 CASRPEWGLATRDF
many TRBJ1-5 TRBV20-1 CSARAGTGVVQPQHF